The 9 T cell receptor beta chains in this list originate from one sample, sequenced in a study of spatial heterogeneity in lung cancer. Whole-study results and caveats: Tumor mutation counts were tracked by expanded intratumoral alpha and beta TCR counts.

These TCRs are of unknown antigen specificity. Regarding time point: sample taken at primary tumor resection. TCRdb fed the 5' RACE reads into MiXCR, producing one record per CDR3 protein. The profile shows 15,000 to 20,000 distinct CDR3 sequences, around 6.5% of them singletons. The sequencing here drew on lung tumor tissue, taken at surgery. Receptors originate from a female donor with early-stage non-small cell lung cancer.

This clonotype turned up a few times. This may come from a read error, since a much larger clone is one base off. The chain joins TRBV30 to TRBJ2-7, with TRBD1 matching over 7 bases. Germline V gene sequence: CDR1 GTSNPN, CDR2 SVGIG (reference sequence). The CDR3 loop spans 13 amino acids. This CDR3 reads CAWSPGTDYGQYF. The CDR3, as DNA: TGTGCCTGGAGTCCCGGGACAGACTACGGGCAGTACTTC.

Note on this clonotype: A read error may explain this, as a much larger clone is one base away. This chain uses TRBV6-1 with TRBJ1-1; D is unresolved. CDR1 and CDR2 from the germline V gene are MNHNS and SASEGT. The CDR3 spans 13 residues. Here the CDR3 reads CASSLKRNTEALF. DNA for the CDR3: TGTGCCAGCAGTTTAAAGAGGAACACTGAAGCTCTCTTT.

This clonotype is medium-sized in the sample. V usage is TRBV27 and J usage is TRBJ2-7; 9 bases align to TRBD1. The length of the CDR3 is 14 residues. CDR1 is MNHEY, CDR2 SMNVEV, per germline (reference sequence). With 8 bases clipped from V and 0 bases from J, the junction kept 5 bases outside the gene matches. Written as DNA, the CDR3 is TGTGCCAGCCGGGGGACAGGGAGCTCCTACGAGCAGTACTTC. The encoded protein is CASRGTGSSYEQYF.

This clonotype was seen repeatedly, ten times or more. The J gene is TRBJ2-7, the V gene TRBV29-1; D gene ambiguous. V lost 4 bases and J 3 bases, leaving 10 bases between the germline ends. The CDR3 spans 12 residues. The germline V gene encodes CDR1 SQVTM and CDR2 ANQGSEA. The CDR3 coding sequence is TGCAGCGTTGTGGCTCGTAACTACGAGCAGTACTTC. It is translated as CSVVARNYEQYF.

This clonotype was recorded at least ten times. The chain recombines TRBV20-1 with TRBJ1-1, with D possibly TRBD1 on 6 matching bases. The CDR3 loop spans 16 amino acids. Germline V gene data show CDR1 as DFQATT and CDR2 as SNEGSKA (reference sequence). V lost 4 bases and J lost 4, with 22 bases in between. The CDR3, as DNA: TGCAGTGCTACTAGCGGGACACCTGATAGAGGCACTGAAGCTTTCTTT. Its protein is CSATSGTPDRGTEAFF.

This clonotype appeared many times. This chain connects TRBV12-5 to TRBJ2-7; 8 bases are a match to TRBD1. Germline V gene sequence: CDR1 LGHNT, CDR2 FRNRAP. Trimming at V came to 5 bases and at J to 5 bases, leaving 5 bases not matched to a gene. The CDR3 runs to 13 residues. The DNA of the CDR3 is TGTGCTAGTGGTCTCGGGACAGGCCACGAGCAGTACTTC. Translation: CASGLGTGHEQYF.

This clonotype is labeled as medium-sized. The chain recombines TRBV7-3 with TRBJ2-1, with TRBD2 identical over 8 bases. Germline CDR1 is SGHTA and CDR2 is FQGTGA. The V segment lost 3 bases and the J segment 4 bases; nucleotides outside the gene matches: 2. This CDR3 spans 14 amino acids. Here the CDR3 reads CASSLIAGYNEQFF. The CDR3 coding sequence is TGTGCCAGCAGCTTGATAGCGGGGTACAATGAGCAGTTCTTC. The complete variable domain, with remaining parts taken from reference TRBV7-3 and TRBJ2-1, reads GAGVSQTPSNKVTEKGKYVELRCDPISGHTALYWYRQSLGQGPEFLIYFQGTGAADDSGLPNDRFFAVRPEGSVSTLKIQRTERGDSAVYLCASSLIAGYNEQFFGPGTRLTVL.

At least ten counts were recorded for this clonotype. V is TRBV7-9 and J is TRBJ2-2, with 15 bases that match TRBD2. Germline CDR1 reads SEHNR; CDR2 reads FQNEAQ (reference sequence). V lost 6 bases, J lost 6 bases, and 8 bases stayed unmatched. There are 17 residues in the CDR3. CDR3 bases: TGTGCCAGCAGACCTATGGGACTAGCGGGGGGCCCCGGGGAGCTGTTTTTT. Translated, it gives CASRPMGLAGGPGELFF.

This clonotype has a count of ten or more. This chain connects TRBV21-1 to TRBJ2-1; TRBD1 was called by the table and not checked on the DNA. TRBV21-1 is labeled a pseudogene. This CDR3 contains 13 residues. The CDR3 DNA reads as TGTGCCGGTGACTGGAAACCGGGCAATGAGCAGTTCTTC. Its translation: CAGDWKPGNEQFF.